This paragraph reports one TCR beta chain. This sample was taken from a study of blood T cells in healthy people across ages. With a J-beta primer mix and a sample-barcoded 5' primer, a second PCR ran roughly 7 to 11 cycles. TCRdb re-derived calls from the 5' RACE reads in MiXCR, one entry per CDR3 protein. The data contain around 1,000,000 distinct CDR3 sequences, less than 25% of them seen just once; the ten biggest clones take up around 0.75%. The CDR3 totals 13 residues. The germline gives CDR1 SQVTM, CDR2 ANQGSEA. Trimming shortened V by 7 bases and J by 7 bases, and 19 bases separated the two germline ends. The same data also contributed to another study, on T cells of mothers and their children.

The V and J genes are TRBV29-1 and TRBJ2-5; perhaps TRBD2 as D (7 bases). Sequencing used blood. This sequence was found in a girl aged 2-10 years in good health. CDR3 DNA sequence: TGCAGCGGTGGGGGAGGGGGAAGAGTGACCCAGTACTTC. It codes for CSGGGGGRVTQYF. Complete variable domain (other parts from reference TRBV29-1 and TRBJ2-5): SAVISQKPSRDICQRGTSLTIQCQVDSQVTMMFWYRQQPGQSLTLIATANQGSEATYESGFVIDKFPISRPNLTFSTLTVSNMSPEDSSIYLCSGGGGGRVTQYFGPGTRLLVL.